Below, 30 T cell receptor beta chains from the same sample are listed, as sequenced in a study of blood T cell repertoires in COVID-19. TCRdb's copy holds only in-frame clones and misses some; the assay was immunoSEQ multiplex PCR. This sample yields 140,000 to 150,000 clones, of which over 70% are seen a single time; 10% to 12% belongs to the top ten. The specimen sequenced was PBMCs or T cells enriched from blood (not recorded which). The receptors shown here come from a man aged 55-75 years who had recovered from COVID-19.

The chain has TRBV11-2 and TRBJ1-3; TRBD1 is a possible D gene (6 bases). There are 15 residues in the CDR3. Germline V gene data show CDR1 as SGHAT and CDR2 as FQNNGV. The germline V and J ends were trimmed by 6 bases and 1 base, with 13 bases remaining between them. The CDR3 region is CASSPTGMSGNTIYF. In DNA, the CDR3 is TGTGCCAGCAGTCCCACAGGGATGTCTGGAAACACCATATATTTT. Full variable domain (missing parts from reference TRBV11-2 and TRBJ1-3): EAGVAQSPRYKIIEKRQSVAFWCNPISGHATLYWYQQILGQGPKLLIQFQNNGVVDDSQLPKDRFSAERLKGVDSTLKIQPAKLEDSAVYLCASSPTGMSGNTIYFGEGSWLTVV.

The V gene is TRBV2, the J gene TRBJ2-2; possible D gene TRBD1, 6 bases. Trimming took off 1 base at V and 1 base at J, with 7 bases between the two ends. CDR3 length equals 15 residues. The germline V gene has CDR1 SNHLY and CDR2 FYNNEI. Here the CDR3 DNA reads TGTGCCAGCAGTGAAGTCAGGGGGAACACCGGGGAGCTGTTTTTT. It encodes CASSEVRGNTGELFF.

This clone was observed a few times. The V and J genes are TRBV28 and TRBJ1-4, with TRBD1 identical over 7 bases. With V trimmed by 4 bases and J by 4 bases, 6 bases remained unmatched. There are 15 residues in the CDR3. CDR1 MDHEN and CDR2 SYDVKM come from the germline V gene. This CDR3 reads CASSSRQGGNEKLFF. CDR3 sequence (DNA): TGTGCCAGCAGTTCTAGACAGGGCGGTAATGAAAAACTGTTTTTT.

The CDR3 reads CASSQSVGLLSYNEQFF. The CDR3 DNA reads as TGCGCCAGCAGCCAATCAGTGGGCCTGCTCTCCTACAATGAGCAGTTCTTC. V gene TRBV4-1 combines with J gene TRBJ2-1; the D is unclear. Germline lookup yields CDR1 MGHRA and CDR2 YSYEKL. V was shortened by 2 bases and J by 0 bases, with 14 bases between the two germline ends. This CDR3 has 17 amino acids.

This chain links TRBV7-9 with TRBJ2-1; 8 bases are a match to TRBD1. With 2 bases clipped from V and 7 bases from J, the junction kept 10 bases outside the gene matches. Germline-derived CDR1 and CDR2 are SEHNR and FQNEAQ (reference sequence). The CDR3 loop spans 16 amino acids. CDR3 nucleotide sequence: TGTGCCAGCAGCTTAATCGGCCAGGGGGCCTTTAATGAGCAGTTCTTC. It codes for CASSLIGQGAFNEQFF. Full variable domain (missing parts from reference TRBV7-9 and TRBJ2-1): DTGVSQNPRHKITKRGQNVTFRCDPISEHNRLYWYRQTLGQGPEFLTYFQNEAQLEKSRLLSDRFSAERPKGSFSTLEIQRTEQGDSAMYLCASSLIGQGAFNEQFFGPGTRLTVL.

The rearrangement links TRBV29-1 to TRBJ1-2; a weak D match, TRBD1 (6 bases). V lost 4 bases and J 8 bases, leaving 11 bases between the germline ends. Germline V CDR1 and CDR2: SQVTM, ANQGSEA. The CDR3 totals 11 residues. CDR3 sequence reads: CSVVGDTGYTF. The CDR3, as DNA: TGCAGCGTTGTTGGGGACACGGGCTACACCTTC.

The genes are TRBV5-4 and TRBJ1-6, with 7 bases aligning to TRBD1. The germline CDR1 and CDR2 sequences are SGHNT and YYREEE (reference sequence). The CDR3 has 16 amino acids. After removal of 4 bases from V and 6 bases from J, the junction contained 10 bases not matched to a gene. CDR3 in amino acids: CASSVDRVDGNSPLHF. CDR3 bases: TGTGCCAGCAGCGTCGACAGGGTGGATGGTAATTCACCCCTCCACTTT.

The rearrangement links TRBV11-2 to TRBJ1-1; 10 nucleotides line up with TRBD1. The trim removed 4 bases at V and 4 bases at J, leaving 12 bases unmatched. This CDR3 spans 17 amino acids. Looked up from germline, CDR1 is SGHAT and CDR2 is FQNNGV. CDR3 sequence (DNA): TGTGCCAGCAGCTCCGGGGGACAGGGGAAGATCGGCACTGAAGCTTTCTTT. It codes for CASSSGGQGKIGTEAFF.

The gene calls are TRBV7-8 and TRBJ2-6; perhaps TRBD1 as D (6 bases). This CDR3 contains 15 residues. Per the germline V gene, CDR1 is SGHVS and CDR2 is FQNEAQ. V dropped 5 bases and J dropped 2 bases, with 10 bases sitting between them. DNA for the CDR3: TGTGCCAGCAGCAGGACAGCCCCTGGGGCCAACGTCCTGACTTTC. This encodes CASSRTAPGANVLTF.

The gene calls are TRBV19 and TRBJ2-1; TRBD2 matches 7 bases. The germline V gene has CDR1 LNHDA and CDR2 SQIVND (reference sequence). The CDR3 spans 12 residues. The CDR3 DNA follows: TGTGCGTCTAGCGGAGTCTACAATGAGCAGTTCTTC. It translates to CASSGVYNEQFF. Complete variable domain (other parts from reference TRBV19 and TRBJ2-1): DGGITQSPKYLFRKEGQNVTLSCEQNLNHDAMYWYRQDPGQGLRLIYYSQIVNDFQKGDIAEGYSVSREKKESFPLTVTSAQKNPTAFYLCASSGVYNEQFFGPGTRLTVL.

The chain employs TRBV5-5 and TRBJ2-5, with 8 nucleotides matching TRBD1. Germline V gives CDR1 SGHKS, CDR2 YYEKEE (reference sequence). This CDR3 is 14 amino acids long. With V trimmed by 0 bases and J by 6 bases, 4 bases remained unmatched. CDR3 nucleotide sequence: TGTGCCAGCAGCTTGGCCCAGGGGGCCAAGACCCAGTACTTC. Translation: CASSLAQGAKTQYF.

This sequence joins TRBV7-8 and TRBJ1-1; TRBD1 aligns across 7 bases. The junction had 11 bases not matched to a gene; V was cut back by 5 bases and J by 5 bases. Germline CDR1 is SGHVS and CDR2 is FQNEAQ. There are 15 residues in the CDR3. Written as DNA, the CDR3 is TGTGCCAGCAGCCGCACAACCGGGACAGTAACTGAAGCTTTCTTT. Amino acids: CASSRTTGTVTEAFF. Full variable domain (outside the CDR3, taken from reference TRBV7-8 and TRBJ1-1): GAGVSQSPRYKVAKRGQDVALRCDPISGHVSLFWYQQALGQGPEFLTYFQNEAQLDKSGLPSDRFFAERPEGSVSTLKIQRTQQEDSAVYLCASSRTTGTVTEAFFGQGTRLTVV.

The chain joins TRBV3-1 (or the pseudogene TRBV3-2) to TRBJ1-5; D may be TRBD1 (6 bases). The CDR3 extends over 14 amino acids. CDR1 and CDR2 from the germline V gene are LGHDT and YNNKEL (reference sequence). The V and J ends lost 3 bases and 3 bases respectively, with 9 bases between them. The CDR3 region has the DNA TGTGCCAGCAGCCAGACAGGCCACAATCAGCCCCAGCATTTT. Its translation: CASSQTGHNQPQHF.

CDR3 in amino acids: CASSPPSGLAGSTDTQYF. For the CDR3, the DNA is TGCGCCAGCAGCCCCCCCTCCGGACTAGCGGGGAGCACAGATACGCAGTATTTT. The chain joins TRBV5-1 to TRBJ2-3; 12 bases map to TRBD2. Germline assignment: CDR1 SGHRS and CDR2 YFSETQ. Unmatched junction bases numbered 9, after V lost 4 bases and J lost 0 bases. This CDR3 comprises 18 residues.

This chain uses TRBV5-1 with TRBJ1-6; 7 bases align to TRBD1. CDR1 and CDR2 from the germline V gene are SGHRS and YFSETQ. This CDR3 is built from 17 residues. Trimming took 0 bases from V and 4 from J; bases not matched to a gene: 7. Here the CDR3 DNA reads TGCGCCAGCAGCTTGGCCGGGACAGAAATGTATAATTCACCCCTCCACTTT. Translated, it gives CASSLAGTEMYNSPLHF. Based on the CDR3 plus reference TRBV5-1 and TRBJ1-6, the full variable domain is KAGVTQTPRYLIKTRGQQVTLSCSPISGHRSVSWYQQTPGQGLQFLFEYFSETQRNKGNFPGRFSGRQFSNSRSEMNVSTLELGDSALYLCASSLAGTEMYNSPLHFGNGTRLTVT.

V usage is TRBV14 and J usage is TRBJ2-5, with 9 bases that match TRBD2. The ends lost 4 bases at V and 2 bases at J; junction bases unmatched: 2. CDR3 size: 14 residues. CDR1 is SGHDN, CDR2 FVKESK, per germline. The CDR3 region has the DNA TGTGCCAGCAGCCGAACTAGCGGGCAAGAGACCCAGTACTTC. This encodes CASSRTSGQETQYF.

This chain connects TRBV18 to TRBJ1-4, with D maybe TRBD1 (6 bases). The germline CDR1 and CDR2 sequences are KGHSH and LQKENI. The V end lost 3 bases, the J end lost 5 bases, and 19 bases lay between the germline ends. The CDR3 length is 17 residues. CDR3 in DNA: TGTGCCAGCTCACCGGGGGGGGGCCAAGCGAGCAATGAAAAACTGTTTTTT. It is translated as CASSPGGGQASNEKLFF.

The gene calls are TRBV13 and TRBJ2-7; TRBD1 matches at 9 bases. J lost 6 bases, V lost 5 bases, and 2 bases had no gene match. Germline loops: CDR1 PRHDT, CDR2 FYEKMQ (reference sequence). The CDR3 runs to 12 residues. CDR3 residues: CASSRTGAEQYF. For the CDR3, the DNA is TGTGCCAGCAGCCGGACAGGGGCCGAGCAGTACTTC. The full variable domain, completed using reference TRBV13 and TRBJ2-7, is AAGVIQSPRHLIKEKRETATLKCYPIPRHDTVYWYQQGPGQDPQFLISFYEKMQSDKGSIPDRFSAQQFSDYHSELNMSSLELGDSALYFCASSRTGAEQYFGPGTRLTVT.

The chain carries TRBV11-3 and TRBJ1-1; a weak D match, TRBD1 (6 bases). Trimming pared 5 bases from V and 2 bases from J, leaving 12 bases between. The CDR3 length is 14 residues. Germline lookup yields CDR1 SGHNT and CDR2 YENEEA. For the CDR3, the DNA is TGTGCCAGCAGCCCACCAGGGGCTAACACTGAAGCTTTCTTT. As protein: CASSPPGANTEAFF.

The chain recombines TRBV2 with TRBJ2-7, with 12 bases identical to TRBD1. Germline-derived CDR1 and CDR2 are SNHLY and FYNNEI. This CDR3 region has 14 residues. V gave up 7 bases and J gave up 5 bases; unmatched junction bases: 6. The DNA for the CDR3 is TGTGCCAGCAAACTGGGACAGGGGGCCAACGAGCAGTACTTC. Its protein is CASKLGQGANEQYF.

The chain carries TRBV5-1 and TRBJ2-1, with TRBD2 matching 13 bases. V shed 6 bases and J 9 bases; nucleotides not matched to a gene: 15. Germline assignment: CDR1 SGHRS and CDR2 YFSETQ. The CDR3 has 17 residues. The CDR3: CASTSLRGTSGVVEQFF. The CDR3 nucleotides are TGCGCCAGCACTTCACTGAGGGGGACTAGCGGGGTGGTTGAGCAGTTCTTC.

Only one count was recorded for this clone. The V and J genes are TRBV5-8 and TRBJ2-3; weak D call: TRBD2 (5 bases). V was cut by 4 bases and J by 2 bases, with 11 bases left in between. The CDR3 loop spans 14 amino acids. In germline, CDR1 is SGHTS, CDR2 YDEGEE. The CDR3 region is CASSGLDFTDTQYF. For the CDR3, the DNA is TGTGCCAGCAGCGGACTGGATTTCACAGATACGCAGTATTTT.

The chain couples TRBV2 to TRBJ1-2; 11 positions agree with TRBD1. V was clipped by 8 bases and J by 6 bases; unmatched bases: 11. Looked up from germline, CDR1 is SNHLY and CDR2 is FYNNEI. The CDR3 length is 15 residues. The CDR3 DNA sequence: TGTGCCAGCCATGGACAGGGGGCGTCTTTTGATGGCTACACCTTC. Encoded protein: CASHGQGASFDGYTF.

The chain is built from TRBV24-1 and TRBJ2-2, with 9 nucleotides matching TRBD1. The CDR3 sequence is 15 residues long. Germline CDR1 reads KGHDR; CDR2 reads SFDVKD. The J segment lost 6 bases and the V segment lost 3 bases, leaving 4 bases of the junction unmatched. In nucleotides, the CDR3 is TGTGCCACCAGTGATCCCGGGACAGGGTCCGGGGAGCTGTTTTTT. It is translated as CATSDPGTGSGELFF.

V and J are TRBV24-1 and TRBJ2-1; TRBD2 aligns across 7 bases. Germline V gives CDR1 KGHDR, CDR2 SFDVKD. The V and J ends lost 4 bases and 3 bases, in that order; junction bases with no gene match: 14. There are 18 residues in the CDR3. The CDR3 loop reads CATSDSILGGRVYNEQFF. In DNA, the CDR3 is TGTGCCACCAGTGACTCTATCCTTGGCGGGAGAGTCTACAATGAGCAGTTCTTC.

This sequence joins TRBV20-1 and TRBJ2-7; perhaps TRBD1 as D (6 bases). There are 14 residues in the CDR3. Trimming left V 3 bases short and J 1 base short, with 13 bases between. The germline gives CDR1 DFQATT, CDR2 SNEGSKA (reference sequence). CDR3 region: CSASRATGSYEQYF. For the CDR3, the DNA is TGCAGTGCTAGTCGGGCAACAGGGTCCTACGAGCAGTACTTC.

The chain combines TRBV6-5 with TRBJ1-5, with TRBD1 identical over 11 bases. This CDR3 contains 15 residues. Unmatched junction bases numbered 3, after V lost 2 bases and J lost 6 bases. The germline gives CDR1 MNHEY, CDR2 SVGAGI. This CDR3 reads CASSYRTGGGQPQHF. CDR3 sequence (DNA): TGTGCCAGCAGTTACCGGACAGGGGGCGGTCAGCCCCAGCATTTT.

The rearrangement links TRBV7-9 to TRBJ2-1, with a weak D call TRBD2 (5 bases). CDR1 is SEHNR and CDR2 is FQNEAQ in the germline V gene (reference sequence). Trimming took 5 bases from V and 2 from J, leaving 10 bases between them. The CDR3 length is 14 residues. The CDR3 nucleotides are TGTGCCAGCAGCATTACTAGAGCCTACAATGAGCAGTTCTTC. Protein sequence: CASSITRAYNEQFF.

This chain joins TRBV10-2 and TRBJ2-7; tentative D call: TRBD2 (5 bases). The CDR3 sequence is 13 residues long. The V gene lost 8 bases and the J gene lost 7 bases, with 18 bases spanning the gap. Germline CDR1 WSHSY, CDR2 SAAADI. This chain's CDR3 is CASRGPRLKEQYF. CDR3 coding DNA: TGCGCCAGCCGAGGACCGAGACTAAAAGAGCAGTACTTC.

The V and J genes are TRBV29-1 and TRBJ2-5; the match to TRBD2 covers 7 bases. Germline loops: CDR1 SQVTM, CDR2 ANQGSEA. This CDR3 contains 11 residues. V lost 6 bases to trimming and J lost 5 bases; unmatched junction nucleotides: 3. The DNA of the CDR3 is TGCAGCGTGTCCGGGAGGGAGACCCAGTACTTC. Protein product: CSVSGRETQYF. Based on the CDR3 plus reference TRBV29-1 and TRBJ2-5, the full variable domain is SAVISQKPSRDICQRGTSLTIQCQVDSQVTMMFWYRQQPGQSLTLIATANQGSEATYESGFVIDKFPISRPNLTFSTLTVSNMSPEDSSIYLCSVSGRETQYFGPGTRLLVL.